This T cell receptor beta chain stems from a study of human T cells and chemical hapten exposure. Study background: Per-sample TCR yield variability stemmed mainly from small pooled library volume differences.

Time point reported: pre-sensitization, week 0. Treatment given: therapeutic diphenylcyclopropenone sensitization with weekly scalp DPC. TCRdb used MiXCR to reprocess the RACE reads, holding one entry per CDR3 protein. The sample consists of around 350,000 distinct CDR3 sequences, roughly 6% of them appearing once. The source material was whole blood, sampled in connection with sensitization to the hapten diphenylcyclopropenone (DPC). The TCR sequence derives from a woman younger than 30 with alopecia areata. Some clones in this sample may be carry-over from other donors' samples.

DNA for the CDR3: TGTGCCAGCAGCTCTACAGGGGGCCGTCAGCCCCAGCATTTT. Translated, it gives CASSSTGGRQPQHF. This chain connects TRBV7-9 to TRBJ1-5, with TRBD1 matching over 9 bases. The CDR3 runs 14 residues. Trimming removed 4 bases from V and 6 bases from J; junction bases left unmatched: 4. Germline V lookup: CDR1 SEHNR, CDR2 FQNEAQ (reference sequence).